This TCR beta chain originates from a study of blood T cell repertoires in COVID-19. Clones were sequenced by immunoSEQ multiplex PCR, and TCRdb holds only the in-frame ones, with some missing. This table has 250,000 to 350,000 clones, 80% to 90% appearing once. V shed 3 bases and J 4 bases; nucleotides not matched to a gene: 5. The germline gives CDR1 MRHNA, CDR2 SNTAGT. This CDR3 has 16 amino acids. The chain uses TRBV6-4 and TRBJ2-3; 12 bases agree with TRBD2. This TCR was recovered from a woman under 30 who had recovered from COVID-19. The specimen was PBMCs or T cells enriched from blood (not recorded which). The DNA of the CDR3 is TGTGCCAGCAGTGAGAAGGCTAGCGGGGGGGCAGATACGCAGTATTTT. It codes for CASSEKASGGADTQYF.